This is a list of T cell receptor beta chains from one sample in a study of blood T cell repertoires in COVID-19. Some clones are missing from TCRdb's copy, which holds only in-frame ones; the method was immunoSEQ multiplex PCR. The table has roughly 280,000 clones, roughly 84% seen once; the top ten hold around 4%. Sequenced sample: peripheral blood. The receptors stem from a man aged 55 to 70 with acute or convalescent COVID-19. CDR3s include the opening cysteine and the closing phenylalanine or tryptophan. The D gene is left open where the match is weak. Size values are once, few and many counts, or a class for expanded clones, and some rows have none.

abundance: .
d_gene: .
j_gene: TRBJ1-1
len: 14
v_gene: TRBV2
CDR3nt: TGTGCCAGCACCTTTATGACAGGTCTCACTGAAGCTTTCTTT
CDR3aa: CASTFMTGLTEAFF

abundance: .
d_gene: TRBD2
j_gene: TRBJ2-1
len: 16
v_gene: TRBV7-2
CDR3nt: TGTGCCAGCAGCCCTGAGACTAGCGGGGGCTACAATGAGCAGTTCTTC
CDR3aa: CASSPETSGGYNEQFF

abundance: .
d_gene: .
j_gene: TRBJ2-7
len: 15
v_gene: TRBV11-2
CDR3nt: TGTGCCAGCAGCTCGGACATATCTTACTCCTACGAGCAGTACTTC
CDR3aa: CASSSDISYSYEQYF

abundance: .
d_gene: TRBD2
j_gene: TRBJ2-7
len: 14
v_gene: TRBV3-1/TRBV3-2
CDR3nt: TGTGCCAGCAGCAGTAGCGGGAGCTCCTACGAGCAGTACTTC
CDR3aa: CASSSSGSSYEQYF

abundance: .
d_gene: .
j_gene: TRBJ1-1
len: 13
v_gene: TRBV19
CDR3nt: TGTGCCAGTAGGCAGGGTTATAACACTGAAGCTTTCTTT
CDR3aa: CASRQGYNTEAFF

abundance: .
d_gene: .
j_gene: TRBJ1-5
len: 12
v_gene: TRBV24-1
CDR3nt: TGTGCCTTGGCCGAGGACAATCAGCCCCAGCATTTT
CDR3aa: CALAEDNQPQHF

abundance: .
d_gene: TRBD2
j_gene: TRBJ2-3
len: 19
v_gene: TRBV3-1/TRBV3-2
CDR3nt: TGTGCCAGCAGCCAAGCGGGGACTAGCGGACCCTCGGGCACAGATACGCAGTATTTT
CDR3aa: CASSQAGTSGPSGTDTQYF

abundance: .
d_gene: .
j_gene: TRBJ1-3
len: 15
v_gene: TRBV6-5
CDR3nt: TGTGCCAGCAGTTACTCCCGGGTACCTGGAAACACCATATATTTT
CDR3aa: CASSYSRVPGNTIYF

abundance: .
d_gene: .
j_gene: TRBJ2-1
len: 13
v_gene: TRBV5-1
CDR3nt: TGCGCCAGCAGCCAGGGCTCCTACAATGAGCAGTTCTTC
CDR3aa: CASSQGSYNEQFF

abundance: .
d_gene: TRBD2
j_gene: TRBJ2-3
len: 16
v_gene: TRBV5-1
CDR3nt: TGCGCCAGCAGCTGGGAACGCGGGGGGGCCGGAGATACGCAGTATTTT
CDR3aa: CASSWERGGAGDTQYF

abundance: .
d_gene: .
j_gene: TRBJ1-2
len: 13
v_gene: TRBV5-1
CDR3nt: TGCGCCAGCAGCCGATCAGGGGACTATGGCTACACCTTC
CDR3aa: CASSRSGDYGYTF

abundance: .
d_gene: .
j_gene: TRBJ2-7
len: 12
v_gene: TRBV19
CDR3nt: TGTGCCAGTAGTCCAAGCGATTACGAGCAGTACTTC
CDR3aa: CASSPSDYEQYF

abundance: .
d_gene: TRBD2
j_gene: TRBJ2-2
len: 15
v_gene: TRBV7-3
CDR3nt: TGTGCCAGCAGCTTGCTAGCGGGAGGGACCGGGGAGCTGTTTTTT
CDR3aa: CASSLLAGGTGELFF

abundance: .
d_gene: TRBD1
j_gene: TRBJ2-5
len: 18
v_gene: TRBV19
CDR3nt: TGTGCCAGTAGTATATGGGGCCTCGGGACAGACTCCCAAGAGACCCAGTACTTC
CDR3aa: CASSIWGLGTDSQETQYF

abundance: .
d_gene: TRBD2
j_gene: TRBJ2-3
len: 12
v_gene: TRBV30
CDR3nt: TGTGGGGGTAGCGGGGGTCAAGATACGCAGTATTTT
CDR3aa: CGGSGGQDTQYF

abundance: .
d_gene: TRBD1
j_gene: TRBJ1-1
len: 15
v_gene: TRBV5-1
CDR3nt: TGCGCCAGCAGCTTGGATGGGACAGCGAACACTGAAGCTTTCTTT
CDR3aa: CASSLDGTANTEAFF

abundance: once
d_gene: .
j_gene: TRBJ1-4
len: 16
v_gene: TRBV11-2
CDR3nt: TGTGCCAGCAGCTTAGAACCTCGCAGGGGTGGCGAAAAACTGTTTTTT
CDR3aa: CASSLEPRRGGEKLFF

abundance: .
d_gene: .
j_gene: TRBJ2-6
len: 14
v_gene: TRBV9
CDR3nt: TGTGCCAGCAGCGTATATCCTGGGGCCAACGTCCTGACTTTC
CDR3aa: CASSVYPGANVLTF

abundance: few
d_gene: TRBD1
j_gene: TRBJ1-4
len: 17
v_gene: TRBV15
CDR3nt: TGTGCCACCAGCAGAGCCACCAACAGGGGTAATAATGAAAAACTGTTTTTT
CDR3aa: CATSRATNRGNNEKLFF

abundance: .
d_gene: .
j_gene: TRBJ1-4
len: 12
v_gene: TRBV7-6
CDR3nt: TGTGCCAGCGGGCCGACGTATGAAAAACTGTTTTTT
CDR3aa: CASGPTYEKLFF

abundance: .
d_gene: TRBD2
j_gene: TRBJ2-1
len: 17
v_gene: TRBV3-1/TRBV3-2
CDR3nt: TGTGCCAGCAGACATGGAGCGGGAGGGCCGGTCTACAATGAGCAGTTCTTC
CDR3aa: CASRHGAGGPVYNEQFF

abundance: .
d_gene: TRBD1
j_gene: TRBJ1-6
len: 15
v_gene: TRBV19
CDR3nt: TGTGCCAGTAGAACGGCGGGACAGATTAATTCACCCCTCCACTTT
CDR3aa: CASRTAGQINSPLHF

abundance: .
d_gene: .
j_gene: TRBJ2-6
len: 17
v_gene: TRBV6-1
CDR3nt: TGTGCCAGCAGTGAACCGGACAGTCTAGCTGGGGCCAACGTCCTGACTTTC
CDR3aa: CASSEPDSLAGANVLTF

abundance: .
d_gene: .
j_gene: TRBJ2-1
len: 13
v_gene: TRBV9
CDR3nt: TGTGCCAGCAGCGCCCCAGACTACAATGAGCAGTTCTTC
CDR3aa: CASSAPDYNEQFF

abundance: once
d_gene: TRBD2
j_gene: TRBJ2-1
len: 15
v_gene: TRBV10-2
CDR3nt: TGCGCCAGCAGACCAGCGGGGAGTCTCGACAATGAGCAGTTCTTC
CDR3aa: CASRPAGSLDNEQFF

abundance: .
d_gene: TRBD1
j_gene: TRBJ2-3
len: 15
v_gene: TRBV24-1
CDR3nt: TGTGCCACCAGTGATTCCAGGGGGCCGGGGGATACGCAGTATTTT
CDR3aa: CATSDSRGPGDTQYF

abundance: few
d_gene: TRBD1
j_gene: TRBJ1-2
len: 16
v_gene: TRBV5-1
CDR3nt: TGCGCCAGCAGCCGAATGACAGGGCCCGCTAACTATGGCTACACCTTC
CDR3aa: CASSRMTGPANYGYTF

abundance: .
d_gene: TRBD2
j_gene: TRBJ2-1
len: 16
v_gene: TRBV18
CDR3nt: TGTGCCAGCTCACGAATAGCGGGAGGGCCGTTGAATGAGCAGTTCTTC
CDR3aa: CASSRIAGGPLNEQFF

abundance: .
d_gene: .
j_gene: TRBJ2-5
len: 14
v_gene: TRBV6-5
CDR3nt: TGTGCCAGCAGTTCCCAGATGGGGAGGGAGACCCAGTACTTC
CDR3aa: CASSSQMGRETQYF

abundance: .
d_gene: TRBD1
j_gene: TRBJ1-4
len: 14
v_gene: TRBV4-2
CDR3nt: TGTGCCAGCAGACAAGACAGGGCCTATGAAAAACTGTTTTTT
CDR3aa: CASRQDRAYEKLFF

abundance: .
d_gene: .
j_gene: TRBJ2-1
len: 16
v_gene: TRBV6-2/TRBV6-3
CDR3nt: TGTGCCAGCAACCCGTACTTGACTTCGAACTACAATGAGCAGTTCTTC
CDR3aa: CASNPYLTSNYNEQFF

abundance: medium-sized
d_gene: .
j_gene: TRBJ1-6
len: 18
v_gene: TRBV7-8
CDR3nt: TGTGCCAGCAGCACAACAATACAGGATAGCTCCTATAATTCACCCCTCCACTTT
CDR3aa: CASSTTIQDSSYNSPLHF

abundance: once
d_gene: .
j_gene: TRBJ2-3
len: 15
v_gene: TRBV6-4
CDR3nt: TGTGCCAGCAGTGCAGGGGTTTTAGGCACAGATACGCAGTATTTT
CDR3aa: CASSAGVLGTDTQYF

abundance: few
d_gene: .
j_gene: TRBJ1-1
len: 13
v_gene: TRBV5-5
CDR3nt: TGTGCCAGCAGCCCTACCACGGTTGCTGAAGCTTTCTTT
CDR3aa: CASSPTTVAEAFF

abundance: .
d_gene: .
j_gene: TRBJ2-7
len: 16
v_gene: TRBV2
CDR3nt: TGTGCCAGCAGCGCTTTGAATAGCCTAAACTCCTACGAGCAGTACTTC
CDR3aa: CASSALNSLNSYEQYF

abundance: few
d_gene: TRBD1
j_gene: TRBJ1-4
len: 16
v_gene: TRBV7-9
CDR3nt: TGTGCCAGCAGCTTAGCGAGGGGGCGGACTAATGAAAAACTGTTTTTT
CDR3aa: CASSLARGRTNEKLFF

abundance: .
d_gene: TRBD1
j_gene: TRBJ1-1
len: 14
v_gene: TRBV19
CDR3nt: TGTGCCAGTAGTATAGGGACAGGGAACACTGAAGCTTTCTTT
CDR3aa: CASSIGTGNTEAFF